This TCR beta chain was documented in a study of CXCR3-negative and CXCR3-positive naive CD8 T cells. Study-wide points: Naive subsets had comparable surface CD5; TCR strength was inferred from TRB CDR3 properties.

Germline CDR1 is SEHNR and CDR2 is FQNEAQ (reference sequence). The length of the CDR3 is 15 residues. As to this clonotype: Its antigen is as yet unknown.

In preparing the TRB cDNA libraries, 5' RACE with UMI labels was used. For each CDR3 protein, TCRdb gives one entry from its re-call of the 5' RACE reads, without DNA. This table holds roughly 50,000 distinct CDR3 sequences. The chain combines TRBV7-9 with TRBJ2-1; without DNA, the TCRdb call of TRBD1 cannot be checked. The source is a human donor in good health. Some clones in this sample may be carry-over from other donors' samples. The specimen was memory CD8+ T cells from blood. The chain's CDR3 is CASSFRQGETHEQFF.